The clone carrying this TCR beta chain appeared many times. The source material, RNA transcripts, was used to amplify TCR beta CDR3 regions. First-round RT-PCR of the TCR CDR3 relied on the HTBI primer set. TCRdb fed the multiplex PCR reads into MiXCR, producing one record per CDR3 protein. Found here are 400,000 to 550,000 distinct CDR3 sequences, around 22% of them singletons; the top ten hold about 11%. The data originate from a study of T cells in Graves' hyperthyroidism and ophthalmopathy. The CDR3 runs to 16 residues. Trimming stripped 7 bases from V and 1 base from J, with 19 bases between. The V gene's germline CDR1 is MDHEN and CDR2 SYDVKM.

Sequencing was performed on blood. This chain connects TRBV28 to TRBJ1-1; a possible D gene is TRBD1 (5 bases). The clonotype originates from a woman in her 30s with Graves' ophthalmopathy. CDR3 residues: CASILDSRIGNTEAFF. The CDR3 nucleotides are TGTGCCAGCATCCTCGACAGCCGGATCGGGAACACTGAAGCTTTCTTT. The full variable domain, in which reference TRBV28 and TRBJ1-1 provide the parts outside the CDR3, is DVKVTQSSRYLVKRTGEKVFLECVQDMDHENMFWYRQDPGLGLRLIYFSYDVKMKEKGDIPEGYSVSREKKERFSLILESASTNQTSMYLCASILDSRIGNTEAFFGQGTRLTVV.